One and the same sample provided the 18 T cell receptor beta chains below, sequenced in a study of blood T cells in healthy people across ages. A second PCR, run for roughly 6 to 11 cycles, used a sample-barcoded 5' primer plus a J-beta primer mix. TCRdb recomputed calls from the 5' RACE reads with MiXCR, one row per CDR3 protein. Here the sample spans about 1.6 million distinct CDR3 sequences, roughly 32% being singletons. What was sequenced was blood. The receptor set was obtained from a woman in her 30s in good health.

This chain links TRBV7-9 with TRBJ2-2; D not resolved. V was trimmed by 1 base and J by 8 bases, leaving 11 bases between them. The CDR3 length is 14 residues. Germline CDR1 and CDR2: SEHNR and FQNEAQ (reference sequence). The CDR3 loop reads CASSLVATYGELFF. CDR3 in DNA: TGTGCCAGCAGCTTAGTGGCTACCTATGGGGAGCTGTTTTTT. The full variable domain, with the rest looked up from reference TRBV7-9 and TRBJ2-2, is DTGVSQNPRHKITKRGQNVTFRCDPISEHNRLYWYRQTLGQGPEFLTYFQNEAQLEKSRLLSDRFSAERPKGSFSTLEIQRTEQGDSAMYLCASSLVATYGELFFGEGSRLTVL.

The rearrangement joins TRBV30 to TRBJ2-3; 9 bases map to TRBD1. Germline assignment: CDR1 GTSNPN and CDR2 SVGIG (reference sequence). After removal of 2 bases from V and 6 bases from J, the junction contained 9 bases not matched to a gene. The CDR3 totals 15 residues. CDR3: CAWSPGQGPGDTQYF. The CDR3 coding sequence is TGTGCCTGGAGTCCAGGACAGGGGCCGGGGGATACGCAGTATTTT.

A few counts support this clonotype. V and J are TRBV7-6 and TRBJ2-1; D not resolved. This CDR3 spans 11 amino acids. CDR1 SGHVS and CDR2 FNYEAQ come from the germline V gene. The V end lost 1 base, the J end lost 11 bases, and 6 bases lay between the germline ends. CDR3 region: CASSLDSQQFF. CDR3 coding DNA: TGTGCCAGCAGCTTAGATTCCCAGCAGTTCTTC.

The rearrangement uses TRBV3-1 and TRBJ2-5; TRBD1 is a possible D gene (6 bases). CDR3 length: 13 amino acids. V was clipped by 8 bases and J by 3 bases, with 13 bases between them. Looked up from germline, CDR1 is LGHDT and CDR2 is YNNKEL (reference sequence). The CDR3 sequence: CASLKAGEETQYF. The CDR3, as DNA: TGTGCCAGCCTTAAAGCAGGGGAAGAGACCCAGTACTTC.

The chain's CDR3 is CASSHGQGGSGANVLTF. DNA of the CDR3: TGTGCCAGCAGCCACGGACAGGGAGGCTCTGGGGCCAACGTCCTGACTTTC. The chain is built from TRBV7-3 and TRBJ2-6, with 8 bases that match TRBD1. Germline loops: CDR1 SGHTA, CDR2 FQGTGA. The CDR3 totals 17 residues. Trimming at V came to 5 bases and at J to 0 bases, leaving 6 bases not matched to a gene.

The chain couples TRBV5-4 to TRBJ2-7; D remains ambiguous. The CDR3 sequence is 16 residues long. The germline CDR1 and CDR2 sequences are SGHNT and YYREEE (reference sequence). V was shortened by 0 bases and J by 4 bases, with 17 bases between the two germline ends. CDR3 loop: CASSLAVGSRHYEQYF. CDR3 sequence (DNA): TGTGCCAGCAGCTTGGCGGTGGGATCCAGACATTACGAGCAGTACTTC.

The V call is TRBV9, the J call TRBJ1-3; weak D call: TRBD1 (6 bases). V was clipped by 0 bases and J by 4 bases, with 8 bases between them. Germline CDR1 is SGDLS and CDR2 is YYNGEE. This CDR3 has 14 residues. In nucleotides, the CDR3 is TGTGCCAGCAGCGTAGCTGGACAGGGAAACACCATATATTTT. This translates into CASSVAGQGNTIYF.

This clonotype came up a few times. Just one base apart from a much larger clone, this may be a read error. The chain has TRBV27 and TRBJ1-5; the D gene is possibly TRBD1 (6 bases). From germline, CDR1 is MNHEY and CDR2 SMNVEV (reference sequence). Trimming took off 1 base at V and 3 bases at J, with 10 bases between the two ends. The CDR3 has 15 residues. As DNA, the CDR3 is TGTGCCAGCAGTTTATGGAGACAGGTCAATCAGCCCCAGCATTTT. Its translation: CASSLWRQVNQPQHF.

The V gene is TRBV7-3, the J gene TRBJ1-1; 9 positions agree with TRBD1. From germline, CDR1 is SGHTA and CDR2 FQGTGA. The CDR3 has 16 residues. Trimming took 2 bases from V and 2 from J; bases not matched to a gene: 6. CDR3 loop: CASSLGTGLRNTEAFF. The CDR3 DNA is TGTGCCAGCAGCTTAGGGACAGGGTTAAGAAACACTGAAGCTTTCTTT. Variable domain in full (rest from reference TRBV7-3 and TRBJ1-1): GAGVSQTPSNKVTEKGKYVELRCDPISGHTALYWYRQSLGQGPEFLIYFQGTGAADDSGLPNDRFFAVRPEGSVSTLKIQRTERGDSAVYLCASSLGTGLRNTEAFFGQGTRLTVV.

This chain's CDR3 is CSARFFREGEQYF. The CDR3 nucleotides read TGCAGTGCTAGATTTTTCCGGGAGGGTGAGCAGTACTTC. V and J are TRBV20-1 and TRBJ2-5; 8 nucleotides agree with TRBD2. Germline values: CDR1 DFQATT, CDR2 SNEGSKA (reference sequence). The V gene end was trimmed by 2 bases and the J gene end by 11 bases; junction bases not matched to a gene: 10. This CDR3 has 13 amino acids.

The table lists this clonotype with a few counts. V gene TRBV20-1 combines with J gene TRBJ2-5, with no clear D. The CDR3 contains 13 residues. Germline CDR1 DFQATT, CDR2 SNEGSKA (reference sequence). Trimming left V 8 bases short and J 0 bases short, with 13 bases between. The CDR3 DNA reads TGCAGTCTGTCGGGCACTTACCAAGAGACCCAGTACTTC. Amino acids: CSLSGTYQETQYF.

This rearrangement joins TRBV30 to TRBJ1-4; no clear D gene. The germline CDR1 and CDR2 sequences are GTSNPN and SVGIG (reference sequence). V lost 5 bases to trimming and J lost 8 bases, with 18 bases between them. There are 14 residues in the CDR3. The CDR3 region has the DNA TGTGCCTGGCTTCAAAAGGGTATGAACGAAAAACTGTTTTTT. It codes for CAWLQKGMNEKLFF.

This clonotype was seen a few times. The rearrangement links TRBV7-9 to TRBJ2-7, with a tentative D call TRBD2 (7 bases). The CDR3 has 16 amino acids. Germline CDR1 and CDR2: SEHNR and FQNEAQ (reference sequence). V was clipped by 6 bases and J by 3 bases, with 21 bases between them. CDR3 nucleotide sequence: TGTGCCAGCAGTACGGGGGAGGGCAGGGGAGGCTACGAGCAGTACTTC. Translating it yields CASSTGEGRGGYEQYF. The variable domain in full, with the rest retrieved from reference TRBV7-9 and TRBJ2-7, is DTGVSQNPRHKITKRGQNVTFRCDPISEHNRLYWYRQTLGQGPEFLTYFQNEAQLEKSRLLSDRFSAERPKGSFSTLEIQRTEQGDSAMYLCASSTGEGRGGYEQYFGPGTRLTVT.

This clonotype was observed at least ten times. This chain links TRBV4-2 with TRBJ2-3; 7 bases are a match to TRBD1. The CDR3 runs 17 residues. Losses at the gene ends were 4 bases for V and 1 base for J; bases not matched to a gene: 11. Germline V CDR1 and CDR2: LGHNA, YNFKEQ. The CDR3 DNA reads TGTGCCAGCAGCCTATCTACCGGGACAGACGGCACAGATACGCAGTATTTT. Translation gives CASSLSTGTDGTDTQYF.

Details on this clonotype: A much larger clone lies one base from this, so it may be a read error. CDR3 sequence (DNA): TGTGCCGGCAGACCTTTACAGGGGAAGGTGACCGGGGAGCTGTTTTTT. Translation: CAGRPLQGKVTGELFF. The chain employs TRBV7-7 and TRBJ2-2, with 7 bases matching TRBD1. There are 16 residues in the CDR3. Germline-derived CDR1 and CDR2 are SSHAT and FNYEAQ (reference sequence).

This clonotype is a singleton in its sample. J is TRBJ2-5 and V is TRBV27, with D possibly matching TRBD2 (6 bases). Germline CDR1 MNHEY, CDR2 SMNVEV (reference sequence). Trimming removed 2 bases at V and 11 bases at J, with 21 bases between. This CDR3 contains 15 residues. CDR3 nucleotide sequence: TGTGCCAGCAGTTTAAGGTTCCGCGGGGTCCACGGGCAGTACTTC. It encodes CASSLRFRGVHGQYF.

V gene TRBV27 combines with J gene TRBJ1-1; no definite D call. The CDR3 has 16 residues. V was trimmed by 7 bases and J by 2 bases, leaving 20 bases between them. Germline V gene sequence: CDR1 MNHEY, CDR2 SMNVEV (reference sequence). CDR3 sequence reads: CASIRDPRFINTEAFF. The CDR3 DNA reads as TGTGCCAGCATCCGGGATCCCCGCTTCATCAACACTGAAGCTTTCTTT.

The J gene is TRBJ2-7, the V gene TRBV7-9, with 11 bases fitting TRBD2. Germline V gene lookup returns CDR1 SEHNR and CDR2 FQNEAQ (reference sequence). V lost 5 bases, J lost 5 bases, and 5 bases stayed unmatched. The CDR3 totals 14 residues. The CDR3 region has the DNA TGTGCCAGCAGCCCTAGCGGGGGGCGGAACGAGCAGTACTTC. Amino acids: CASSPSGGRNEQYF.